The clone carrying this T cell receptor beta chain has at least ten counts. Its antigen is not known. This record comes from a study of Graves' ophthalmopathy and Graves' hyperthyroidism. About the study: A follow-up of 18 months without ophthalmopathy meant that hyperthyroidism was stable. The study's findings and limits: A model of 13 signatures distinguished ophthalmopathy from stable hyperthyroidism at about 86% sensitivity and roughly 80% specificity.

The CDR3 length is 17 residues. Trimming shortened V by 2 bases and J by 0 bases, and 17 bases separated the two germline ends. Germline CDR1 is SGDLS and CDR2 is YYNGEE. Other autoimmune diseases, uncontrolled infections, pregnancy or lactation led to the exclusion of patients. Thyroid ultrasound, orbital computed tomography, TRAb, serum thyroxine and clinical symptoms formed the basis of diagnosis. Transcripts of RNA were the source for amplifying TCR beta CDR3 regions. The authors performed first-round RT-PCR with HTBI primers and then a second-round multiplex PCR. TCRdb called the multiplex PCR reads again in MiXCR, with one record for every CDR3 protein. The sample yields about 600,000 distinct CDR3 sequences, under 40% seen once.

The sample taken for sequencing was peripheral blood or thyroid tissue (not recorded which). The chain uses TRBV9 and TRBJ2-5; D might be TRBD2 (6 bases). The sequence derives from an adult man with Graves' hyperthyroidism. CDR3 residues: CASSVEGLPSYQETQYF. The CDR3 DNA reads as TGTGCCAGCAGCGTCGAGGGACTTCCTTCGTACCAAGAGACCCAGTACTTC.